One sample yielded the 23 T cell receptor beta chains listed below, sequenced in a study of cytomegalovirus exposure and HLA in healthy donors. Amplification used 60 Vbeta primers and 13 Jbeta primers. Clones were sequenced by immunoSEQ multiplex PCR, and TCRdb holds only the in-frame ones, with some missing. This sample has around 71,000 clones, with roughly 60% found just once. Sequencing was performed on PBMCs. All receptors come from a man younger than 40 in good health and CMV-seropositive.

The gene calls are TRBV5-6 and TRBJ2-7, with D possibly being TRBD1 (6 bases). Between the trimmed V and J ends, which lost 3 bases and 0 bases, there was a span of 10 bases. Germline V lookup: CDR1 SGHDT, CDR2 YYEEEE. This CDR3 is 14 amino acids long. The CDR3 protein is CASSSGQSSYEQYF. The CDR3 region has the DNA TGTGCCAGCAGCTCCGGACAGTCCTCCTACGAGCAGTACTTC.

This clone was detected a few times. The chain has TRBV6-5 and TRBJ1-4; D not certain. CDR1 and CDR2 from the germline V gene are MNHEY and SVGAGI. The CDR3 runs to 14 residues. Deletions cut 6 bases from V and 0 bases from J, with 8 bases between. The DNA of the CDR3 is TGTGCCAGCAGAACGGGATCAACTAATGAAAAACTGTTTTTT. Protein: CASRTGSTNEKLFF.

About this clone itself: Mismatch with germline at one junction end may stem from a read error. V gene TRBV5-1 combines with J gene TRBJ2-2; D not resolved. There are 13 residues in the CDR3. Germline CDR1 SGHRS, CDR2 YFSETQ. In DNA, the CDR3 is TGCGCCAGCAGCTTGGGATGGGCCGGAGAGCTGTTTTTT. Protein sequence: CASSLGWAGELFF.

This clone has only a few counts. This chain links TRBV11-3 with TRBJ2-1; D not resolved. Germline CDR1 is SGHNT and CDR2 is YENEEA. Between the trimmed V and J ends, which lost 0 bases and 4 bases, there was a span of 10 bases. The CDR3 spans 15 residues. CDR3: CASSLEGKPYNEQFF. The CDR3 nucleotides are TGTGCCAGCAGCTTAGAGGGCAAACCTTACAATGAGCAGTTCTTC.

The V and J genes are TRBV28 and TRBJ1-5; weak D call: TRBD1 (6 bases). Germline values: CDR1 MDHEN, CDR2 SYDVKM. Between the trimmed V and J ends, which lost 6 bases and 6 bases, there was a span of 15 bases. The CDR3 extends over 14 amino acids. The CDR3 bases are TGTGCCAGCAGACTTTCGGGGGGCGTTCAGCCCCAGCATTTT. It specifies CASRLSGGVQPQHF.

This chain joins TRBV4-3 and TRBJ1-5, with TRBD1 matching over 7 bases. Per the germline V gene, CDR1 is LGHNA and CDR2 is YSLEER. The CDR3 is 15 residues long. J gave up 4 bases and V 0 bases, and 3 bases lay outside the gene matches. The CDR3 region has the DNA TGCGCCAGCAGCCAAGATCCGGGACAGAATCAGCCCCAGCATTTT. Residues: CASSQDPGQNQPQHF.

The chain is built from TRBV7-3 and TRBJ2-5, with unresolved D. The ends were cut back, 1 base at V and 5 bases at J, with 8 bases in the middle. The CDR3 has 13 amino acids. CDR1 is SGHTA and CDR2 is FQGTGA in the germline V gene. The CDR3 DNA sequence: TGTGCCAGCAGCTTAATCCTACGGGAGACCCAGTACTTC. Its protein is CASSLILRETQYF. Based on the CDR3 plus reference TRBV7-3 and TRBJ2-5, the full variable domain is GAGVSQTPSNKVTEKGKYVELRCDPISGHTALYWYRQSLGQGPEFLIYFQGTGAADDSGLPNDRFFAVRPEGSVSTLKIQRTERGDSAVYLCASSLILRETQYFGPGTRLLVL.

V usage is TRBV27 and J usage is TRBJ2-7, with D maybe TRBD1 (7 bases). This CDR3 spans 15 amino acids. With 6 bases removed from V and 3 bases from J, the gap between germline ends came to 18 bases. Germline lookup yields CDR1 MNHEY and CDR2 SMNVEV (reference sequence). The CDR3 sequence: CASRTLDREVYEQYF. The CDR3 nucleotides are TGTGCCAGCAGGACCCTCGACAGGGAGGTCTACGAGCAGTACTTC.

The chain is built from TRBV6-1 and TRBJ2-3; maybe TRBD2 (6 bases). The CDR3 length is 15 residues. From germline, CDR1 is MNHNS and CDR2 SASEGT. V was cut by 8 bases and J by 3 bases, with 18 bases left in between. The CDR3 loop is CASLIGLRPTDTQYF. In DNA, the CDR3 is TGTGCCAGCCTAATAGGACTAAGGCCGACAGATACGCAGTATTTT.

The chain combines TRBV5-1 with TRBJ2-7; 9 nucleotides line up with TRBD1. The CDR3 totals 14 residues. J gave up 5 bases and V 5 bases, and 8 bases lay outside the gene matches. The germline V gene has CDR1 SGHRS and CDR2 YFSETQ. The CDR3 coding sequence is TGCGCCAGCAGTCAGACCGGGACAGGGAACGAGCAGTACTTC. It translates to CASSQTGTGNEQYF.

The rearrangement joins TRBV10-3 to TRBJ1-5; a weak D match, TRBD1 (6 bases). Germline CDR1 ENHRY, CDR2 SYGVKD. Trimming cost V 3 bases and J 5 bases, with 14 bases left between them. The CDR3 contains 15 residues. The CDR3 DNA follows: TGTGCCATCAGTGACGGTGCAGGGGATCATCAGCCCCAGCATTTT. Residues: CAISDGAGDHQPQHF.

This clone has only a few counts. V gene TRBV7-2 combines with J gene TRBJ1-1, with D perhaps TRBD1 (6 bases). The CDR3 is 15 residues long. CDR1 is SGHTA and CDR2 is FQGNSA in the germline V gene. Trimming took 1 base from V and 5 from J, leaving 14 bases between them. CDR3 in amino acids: CASSLETGYNTEAFF. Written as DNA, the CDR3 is TGTGCCAGCAGCTTAGAAACAGGGTATAATACTGAAGCTTTCTTT.

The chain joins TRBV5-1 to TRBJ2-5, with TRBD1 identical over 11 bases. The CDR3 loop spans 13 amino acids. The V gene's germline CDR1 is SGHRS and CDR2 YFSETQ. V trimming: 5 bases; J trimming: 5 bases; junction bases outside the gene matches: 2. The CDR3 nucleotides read TGCGCCAGCAGGGACAGGGGGCGTGAGACCCAGTACTTC. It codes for CASRDRGRETQYF.

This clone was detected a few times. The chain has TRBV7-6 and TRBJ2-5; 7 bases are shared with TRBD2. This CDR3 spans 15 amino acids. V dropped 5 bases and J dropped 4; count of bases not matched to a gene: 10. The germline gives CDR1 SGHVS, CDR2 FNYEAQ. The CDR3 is CASSHRWEGTETQYF. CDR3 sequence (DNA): TGTGCCAGCAGCCATCGCTGGGAGGGGACAGAGACCCAGTACTTC.

The CDR3 region has the DNA TGTGCCAGCTCACCACTACAAGACAGGGTCGACTACGAGCAGTACTTC. Translated: CASSPLQDRVDYEQYF. The gene calls are TRBV18 and TRBJ2-7; 7 positions agree with TRBD1. The CDR3 totals 16 residues. In germline, CDR1 is KGHSH, CDR2 LQKENI. Trimming cost V 1 base and J 3 bases; bases outside gene matches: 9. The full variable domain, completed using reference TRBV18 and TRBJ2-7, is NAGVMQNPRHLVRRRGQEARLRCSPMKGHSHVYWYRQLPEEGLKFMVYLQKENIIDESGMPKERFSAEFPKEGPSILRIQQVVRGDSAAYFCASSPLQDRVDYEQYFGPGTRLTVT.

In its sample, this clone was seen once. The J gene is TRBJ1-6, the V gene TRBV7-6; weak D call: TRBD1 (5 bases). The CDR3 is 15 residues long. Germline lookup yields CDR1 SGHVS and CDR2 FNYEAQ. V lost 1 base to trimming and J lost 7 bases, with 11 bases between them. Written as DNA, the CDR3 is TGTGCCAGCAGCTTAGAAGGGGATGGGAATTCACCCCTCCACTTT. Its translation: CASSLEGDGNSPLHF. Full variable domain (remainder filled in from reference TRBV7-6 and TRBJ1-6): GAGVSQSPRYKVTKRGQDVALRCDPISGHVSLYWYRQALGQGPEFLTYFNYEAQQDKSGLPNDRFSAERPEGSISTLTIQRTEQRDSAMYRCASSLEGDGNSPLHFGNGTRLTVT.

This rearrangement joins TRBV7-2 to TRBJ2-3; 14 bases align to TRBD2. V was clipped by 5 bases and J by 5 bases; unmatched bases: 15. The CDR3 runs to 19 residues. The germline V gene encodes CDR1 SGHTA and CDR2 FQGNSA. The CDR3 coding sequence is TGTGCCAGCAGCCCTACCTCCGGGACTAGCGGGAGTATGAGAGATACGCAGTATTTT. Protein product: CASSPTSGTSGSMRDTQYF.

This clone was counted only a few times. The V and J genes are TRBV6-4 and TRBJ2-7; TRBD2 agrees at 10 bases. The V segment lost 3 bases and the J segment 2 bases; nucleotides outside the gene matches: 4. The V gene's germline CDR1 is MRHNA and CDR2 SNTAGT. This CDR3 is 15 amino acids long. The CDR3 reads CASSEVAGGPYEQYF. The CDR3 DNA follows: TGTGCCAGCAGTGAAGTAGCGGGGGGCCCCTACGAGCAGTACTTC.

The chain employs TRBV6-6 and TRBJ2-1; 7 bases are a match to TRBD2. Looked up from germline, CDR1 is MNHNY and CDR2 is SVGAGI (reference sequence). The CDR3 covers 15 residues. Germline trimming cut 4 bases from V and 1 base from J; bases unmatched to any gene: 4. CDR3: CASSLTSRSYNEQFF. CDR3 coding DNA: TGTGCCAGCAGTTTGACTAGCCGGTCCTACAATGAGCAGTTCTTC.

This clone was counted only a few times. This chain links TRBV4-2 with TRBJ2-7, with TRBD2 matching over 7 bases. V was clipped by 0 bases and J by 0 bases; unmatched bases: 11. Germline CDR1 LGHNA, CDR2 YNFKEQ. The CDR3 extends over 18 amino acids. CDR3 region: CASSQDLLARVLSYEQYF. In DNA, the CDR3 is TGTGCCAGCAGCCAAGACCTACTAGCGCGGGTTCTCTCCTACGAGCAGTACTTC.

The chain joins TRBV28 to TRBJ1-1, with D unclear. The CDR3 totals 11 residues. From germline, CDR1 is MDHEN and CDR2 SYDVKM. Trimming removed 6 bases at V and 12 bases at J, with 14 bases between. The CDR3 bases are TGTGCCAGCAGCCTGAGGGATTGGTCTTTCTTT. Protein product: CASSLRDWSFF.

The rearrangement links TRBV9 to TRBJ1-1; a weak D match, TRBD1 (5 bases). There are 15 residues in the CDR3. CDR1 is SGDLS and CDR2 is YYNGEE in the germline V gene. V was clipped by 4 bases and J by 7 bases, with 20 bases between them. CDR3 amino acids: CASSYSGLGIGEAFF. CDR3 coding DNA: TGTGCCAGCAGCTACTCGGGACTAGGGATAGGTGAAGCTTTCTTT.

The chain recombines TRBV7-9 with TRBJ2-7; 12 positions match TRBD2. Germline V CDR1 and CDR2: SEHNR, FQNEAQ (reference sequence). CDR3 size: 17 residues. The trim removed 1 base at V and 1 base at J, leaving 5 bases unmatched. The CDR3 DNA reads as TGTGCCAGCAGCTTAGTTGGTGGACTAGCGGGATCCTACGAGCAGTACTTC. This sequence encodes CASSLVGGLAGSYEQYF.